These 18 T cell receptor beta chains share one sample of origin, sequenced in a study of blood T cell repertoires in COVID-19. The method was immunoSEQ multiplex PCR; TCRdb's version includes in-frame clones alone and lacks a portion of them. Of some 150,000 clones listed, around 83% are singletons. Sequenced: peripheral blood. The source is a woman between 50 and 59 years old with acute or convalescent COVID-19.

The chain employs TRBV28 and TRBJ1-1, with a weak D call TRBD1 (6 bases). The CDR3 is made up of 16 amino acids. Germline-derived CDR1 and CDR2 are MDHEN and SYDVKM. Trimming took off 6 bases at V and 6 bases at J, with 23 bases between the two ends. The CDR3 DNA reads TGTGCCAGCAGCCGGTCCCCGGGGGCGGGGGCCGCTGAAGCTTTCTTT. Its protein product is CASSRSPGAGAAEAFF.

The sample holds one count of this clone. The CDR3 loop is CASSLFYSLSYEQYF. For the CDR3, the DNA is TGTGCCAGCAGTTTATTTTACTCTCTCTCCTACGAGCAGTACTTC. The rearrangement uses TRBV28 and TRBJ2-7; D gene unclear. CDR3 length: 15 residues. CDR1 is MDHEN, CDR2 SYDVKM, per germline. Between the trimmed V and J ends, which lost 1 base and 0 bases, there was a span of 10 bases.

The chain recombines TRBV11-2 with TRBJ2-5; the match to TRBD2 covers 8 bases. The CDR3 has 14 residues. Germline values: CDR1 SGHAT, CDR2 FQNNGV. V trimming: 5 bases; J trimming: 4 bases; junction bases outside the gene matches: 6. CDR3 loop: CASSPGLARETQYF. CDR3 nucleotide sequence: TGTGCCAGCAGCCCAGGACTAGCTCGAGAGACCCAGTACTTC.

J is TRBJ2-1 and V is TRBV5-4; TRBD1 aligns across 10 bases. This CDR3 spans 14 amino acids. CDR1 and CDR2 (germline): SGHNT, YYREEE (reference sequence). Trimming removed 4 bases from V and 6 bases from J; junction bases left unmatched: 4. In DNA, the CDR3 is TGTGCCAGCAGCCAAGGACAGGGGGGCAATGAGCAGTTCTTC. Protein product: CASSQGQGGNEQFF.

The J gene is TRBJ1-5, the V gene TRBV29-1, with a tentative D call TRBD1 (5 bases). The V end was cut by 2 bases, the J end by 7 bases, with 12 bases between. This CDR3 spans 13 amino acids. CDR1 is SQVTM and CDR2 is ANQGSEA in the germline V gene. CDR3 residues: CSVETGVGQPQHF. CDR3 in DNA: TGCAGCGTTGAAACAGGCGTAGGACAGCCCCAGCATTTT.

The gene calls are TRBV10-3 and TRBJ2-1; 12 nucleotides agree with TRBD2. CDR3 length: 15 residues. Germline V gene data show CDR1 as ENHRY and CDR2 as SYGVKD. The V and J ends lost 4 bases and 8 bases, in that order; junction bases with no gene match: 6. The CDR3 nucleotides are TGTGCCATCAGTGGGACTAGCGGGATGACGGATGAGCAGTTCTTC. Protein product: CAISGTSGMTDEQFF.

The rearrangement uses TRBV30 and TRBJ1-1; 7 bases agree with TRBD1. V trimming: 3 bases; J trimming: 1 base; junction bases outside the gene matches: 5. The germline gives CDR1 GTSNPN, CDR2 SVGIG (reference sequence). The CDR3 length is 14 residues. Here the CDR3 DNA reads TGTGCCTGGAGAGCCAGGGGGAGGAACACTGAAGCTTTCTTT. It yields the protein CAWRARGRNTEAFF.

The rearrangement links TRBV21-1 to TRBJ2-3; the listed D gene, TRBD1, was not tested against the DNA. TRBV21-1 corresponds to a pseudogene. The CDR3 has 18 residues. Here the CDR3 reads CASPSPPRTGACTDTQYF. The CDR3 bases are TGTGCCAGCCCCTCCCCACCCCGGACAGGGGCGTGCACAGATACGCAGTATTTT.

The CDR3 protein is CASSQGLGQIYEQFF. In DNA, the CDR3 is TGTGCCAGCAGCCAGGGACTGGGACAGATTTATGAGCAGTTCTTC. The chain recombines TRBV3-1 (or the pseudogene TRBV3-2) with TRBJ2-1, with a possible D match to TRBD1 (7 bases). The ends were cut back, 3 bases at V and 8 bases at J, with 17 bases in the middle. Germline-derived CDR1 and CDR2 are LGHDT and YNNKEL (reference sequence). The CDR3 runs 15 residues.

This clone occurred once. This chain uses TRBV18 with TRBJ1-5; 7 nucleotides match TRBD1. V gave up 2 bases and J gave up 6 bases; unmatched junction bases: 4. CDR3 length: 14 residues. Germline-derived CDR1 and CDR2 are KGHSH and LQKENI. The CDR3 nucleotides read TGTGCCAGCTCACCAGACAGGGTTCTTCAGCCCCAGCATTTT. Encoded protein: CASSPDRVLQPQHF.

This clone occurred once. V usage is TRBV6-2 or TRBV6-3 and J usage is TRBJ1-6; 8 bases line up with TRBD1. This CDR3 comprises 16 residues. V was clipped by 4 bases and J by 7 bases; unmatched bases: 9. Germline V CDR1 and CDR2: MNHEY, SVGEGT. The CDR3 sequence is CASSSAGQGWNSPLHF. CDR3 nucleotide sequence: TGTGCCAGCAGTTCCGCCGGACAGGGCTGGAATTCACCCCTCCACTTT.

The rearrangement links TRBV2 to TRBJ1-1; 8 bases match TRBD1. Trimming at V came to 3 bases and at J to 5 bases, leaving 5 bases not matched to a gene. Germline CDR1 and CDR2: SNHLY and FYNNEI. The CDR3 consists of 14 residues. CDR3 nucleotides: TGTGCCAGCAGTGACAGGACAGGGTCTACTGAAGCTTTCTTT. Translating it yields CASSDRTGSTEAFF.

The chain employs TRBV6-2 or TRBV6-3 and TRBJ1-5, with no clear D. With 5 bases removed from V and 6 bases from J, the gap between germline ends came to 17 bases. CDR1 MNHEY and CDR2 SVGEGT come from the germline V gene. The CDR3 consists of 15 residues. For the CDR3, the DNA is TGTGCCAGCAGTACACCTCGTCAGGTCAGTCAGCCCCAGCATTTT. It yields the protein CASSTPRQVSQPQHF.

The chain recombines TRBV7-2 with TRBJ1-3; the match to TRBD1 covers 8 bases. The V segment lost 5 bases and the J segment 4 bases; nucleotides outside the gene matches: 4. The length of the CDR3 is 14 residues. From germline, CDR1 is SGHTA and CDR2 FQGNSA. The CDR3 is CASSTDREGNTIYF. The CDR3 DNA follows: TGTGCCAGCAGCACGGACAGGGAAGGAAACACCATATATTTT.

The rearrangement uses TRBV20-1 and TRBJ2-7, with D unresolved. The CDR3 has 14 amino acids. With 3 bases removed from V and 4 bases from J, the gap between germline ends came to 16 bases. Germline assignment: CDR1 DFQATT and CDR2 SNEGSKA (reference sequence). CDR3 coding DNA: TGCAGTGCTAGTCCGCAGGCTCCTCAGTACGAGCAGTACTTC. This sequence encodes CSASPQAPQYEQYF.

This clone was picked up one time. The chain combines TRBV20-1 with TRBJ2-5, with 9 nucleotides matching TRBD1. CDR1 is DFQATT and CDR2 is SNEGSKA in the germline V gene (reference sequence). Trimming cost V 3 bases and J 5 bases; bases outside gene matches: 10. The CDR3 is made up of 15 amino acids. CDR3 sequence (DNA): TGCAGTGCTAGTTCCACGGGACAGGGTTTGGAGACCCAGTACTTC. It translates to CSASSTGQGLETQYF.

In DNA, the CDR3 is TGTGCCAGCAGCTATCAGGGGGACACTGAAGCTTTCTTT. Translation: CASSYQGDTEAFF. The chain joins TRBV12-3 or TRBV12-4 to TRBJ1-1; 7 bases line up with TRBD1. CDR3 size: 13 residues. V was clipped by 6 bases and J by 3 bases; unmatched bases: 4.

This chain connects TRBV12-3 or TRBV12-4 to TRBJ2-7; maybe TRBD2 (6 bases). CDR3 size: 13 residues. Trimming cost V 7 bases and J 7 bases, with 17 bases left between them. CDR3 residues: CASTRDGNGEQYF. CDR3 coding DNA: TGTGCCAGCACGCGGGATGGGAACGGAGAGCAGTACTTC.